A single sample is the source of the 26 T cell receptor beta chains below, sequenced in a study of OX40 agonist ivuxolimab in advanced cancers. TCRdb keeps only in-frame clones here, not all; method: immunoSEQ multiplex PCR. The table has 20,000 to 30,000 clones, roughly three quarters seen once. This material consisted of CD4+ or CD8+ T cells sorted from blood, taken in a trial of the OX40 agonist ivuxolimab. These receptor sequences come from an adult with an advanced solid tumor such as melanoma, head and neck, liver or kidney cancer.

V gene TRBV5-6 combines with J gene TRBJ1-2; D gene ambiguous. V was trimmed by 0 bases and J by 2 bases, leaving 5 bases between them. CDR1 is SGHDT and CDR2 is YYEEEE in the germline V gene. This CDR3 has 13 amino acids. The CDR3 protein is CASSLEQNYGYTF. In DNA form, the CDR3 reads TGTGCCAGCAGCTTGGAACAGAACTATGGCTACACCTTC.

On this clone: A junction end diverges from the germline sequence, so it may reflect a read error. This specimen includes other DNA sequences encoding the same CDR3. The chain joins TRBV19 to TRBJ1-5; D is possibly TRBD1 (6 bases). CDR1 is LNHDA, CDR2 SQIVND, per germline (reference sequence). The CDR3 covers 15 residues. This chain's CDR3 is CASSMWGLSNQPQHF. The CDR3, as DNA: TGTGCCAGTAGTATGTGGGGGCTTAGCAACCAGCCCCAGCATTTT.

The chain carries TRBV30 and TRBJ2-3; TRBD1 aligns across 8 bases. The CDR3 is made up of 14 amino acids. Germline lookup yields CDR1 GTSNPN and CDR2 SVGIG (reference sequence). V lost 8 bases, J lost 2 bases, and 9 bases stayed unmatched. The CDR3 DNA is TGTGCCAGCAGGACAGGGCCCTACACAGATACGCAGTATTTT. Its translation: CASRTGPYTDTQYF.

V is TRBV6-4 and J is TRBJ2-3; tentatively, D is TRBD2 (7 bases). Germline CDR1 is MRHNA and CDR2 is SNTAGT. The V gene lost 0 bases and the J gene lost 4 bases, with 11 bases spanning the gap. This CDR3 comprises 15 residues. The CDR3, as DNA: TGTGCCAGCAGTGACTCGTCGGGGGGCCCAGATACGCAGTATTTT. This codes for CASSDSSGGPDTQYF.

V usage is TRBV9 and J usage is TRBJ2-7; 10 nucleotides line up with TRBD2. V trimming: 4 bases; J trimming: 7 bases; junction bases outside the gene matches: 11. This CDR3 has 15 amino acids. Germline CDR1 is SGDLS and CDR2 is YYNGEE. The CDR3 reads CASSLEGLAGEEQYF. For the CDR3, the DNA is TGTGCCAGCAGCCTAGAGGGGCTAGCGGGGGAGGAGCAGTACTTC.

This clone was detected only a few times. The chain is built from TRBV5-5 and TRBJ1-1; D is undetermined. The V end lost 4 bases, the J end lost 1 base, and 20 bases lay between the germline ends. The CDR3 contains 17 residues. Per the germline V gene, CDR1 is SGHKS and CDR2 is YYEKEE (reference sequence). CDR3 bases: TGTGCCAGCAGCCCTACCCAAAGCAACAGTCGGAACACTGAAGCTTTCTTT. Amino acid sequence: CASSPTQSNSRNTEAFF.

The V gene is TRBV19, the J gene TRBJ2-1, with D possibly TRBD2 on 7 matching bases. Germline CDR1 reads LNHDA; CDR2 reads SQIVND (reference sequence). CDR3 length: 11 residues. V was pared by 4 bases and J by 12 bases, with 10 bases between. CDR3 region: CASSRGGRQFF. In nucleotides, the CDR3 is TGTGCCAGTAGTAGGGGGGGGCGGCAGTTCTTC.

Here the CDR3 reads CASSLRADTQYF. The CDR3, as DNA: TGTGCCAGCAGTTTAAGGGCAGATACGCAGTATTTT. The V gene is TRBV28, the J gene TRBJ2-3; no reliable D call. The germline V gene has CDR1 MDHEN and CDR2 SYDVKM. V lost 2 bases and J 4 bases, leaving 4 bases between the germline ends. CDR3 size: 12 residues.

The CDR3 spells CSVATAYNSPLHF. As DNA, the CDR3 is TGCAGCGTTGCAACGGCTTATAATTCACCCCTCCACTTT. The chain joins TRBV29-1 to TRBJ1-6; D ambiguous. The CDR3 runs to 13 residues. Trimming removed 4 bases from V and 4 bases from J, with 8 bases in between. Germline V CDR1 and CDR2: SQVTM, ANQGSEA.

The V call is TRBV6-6, the J call TRBJ1-1; D gene ambiguous. CDR3 size: 14 residues. The germline gives CDR1 MNHNY, CDR2 SVGAGI (reference sequence). The V end was cut by 2 bases, the J end by 1 base, with 8 bases between. The CDR3 spells CASSYGNRNTEAFF. CDR3 nucleotide sequence: TGTGCCAGCAGTTACGGGAACAGGAACACTGAAGCTTTCTTT.

The gene calls are TRBV2 and TRBJ1-1, with TRBD1 matching over 9 bases. This CDR3 comprises 16 residues. With V trimmed by 5 bases and J by 6 bases, 13 bases remained unmatched. CDR1 and CDR2 (germline): SNHLY, FYNNEI. The CDR3 sequence is CASSSISQGAGAEAFF. For the CDR3, the DNA is TGTGCCAGCAGTTCGATTTCACAGGGGGCGGGGGCTGAAGCTTTCTTT.

The chain has TRBV5-1 and TRBJ2-7, with 10 bases matching TRBD1. Per the germline V gene, CDR1 is SGHRS and CDR2 is YFSETQ. Losses at the gene ends were 4 bases for V and 2 bases for J; bases not matched to a gene: 6. The CDR3 extends over 15 amino acids. For the CDR3, the DNA is TGCGCCAGCAGCCCCGCCGGGACAGGGGCCTACGAGCAGTACTTC. Amino acids: CASSPAGTGAYEQYF.

The rearrangement uses TRBV7-9 and TRBJ2-1, with TRBD1 as a possible D gene (6 bases). This CDR3 has 14 residues. Germline loops: CDR1 SEHNR, CDR2 FQNEAQ (reference sequence). The germline V and J ends were trimmed by 1 base and 4 bases, with 8 bases remaining between them. CDR3 coding DNA: TGTGCCAGCAGCTTAGTGACAGGTTACAATGAGCAGTTCTTC. It encodes CASSLVTGYNEQFF. The full variable domain, rest sourced from reference TRBV7-9 and TRBJ2-1, is DTGVSQNPRHKITKRGQNVTFRCDPISEHNRLYWYRQTLGQGPEFLTYFQNEAQLEKSRLLSDRFSAERPKGSFSTLEIQRTEQGDSAMYLCASSLVTGYNEQFFGPGTRLTVL.

This clone occurred once. The rearrangement joins TRBV21-1 to TRBJ1-2; the table's D call, TRBD1, has no DNA check behind it. TRBV21-1 is a listed pseudogene. This CDR3 is built from 21 residues. CDR3 loop: CASSKGSSTGESAKLPYGYTF. The CDR3 bases are TGTGCCAGCAGCAAAGGTTCTTCCACAGGGGAGTCGGCGAAACTCCCGTATGGCTACACCTTC.

This chain uses TRBV6-1 with TRBJ1-1; 9 nucleotides agree with TRBD1. In germline, CDR1 is MNHNS, CDR2 SASEGT. V shed 6 bases, J shed 3 bases, and the junction held 5 bases outside the gene matches. CDR3 length: 14 amino acids. CDR3 region: CASRPTGGHTEAFF. The CDR3 DNA reads TGTGCCAGCAGGCCGACAGGGGGTCACACTGAAGCTTTCTTT.

Turning to this clone: This sample also contains other DNA sequences that code for the same CDR3. The chain joins TRBV4-2 to TRBJ1-1; the D gene is possibly TRBD1 (6 bases). Per the germline V gene, CDR1 is LGHNA and CDR2 is YNFKEQ. V was clipped by 5 bases and J by 4 bases, with 11 bases between them. The CDR3 is 13 residues long. In DNA, the CDR3 is TGTGCCAGCAGCAGAACAGGGAGCACTGAAGCTTTCTTT. It is translated as CASSRTGSTEAFF.

The gene calls are TRBV5-4 and TRBJ2-7, with 7 positions matching TRBD1. There are 14 residues in the CDR3. Germline-derived CDR1 and CDR2 are SGHNT and YYREEE (reference sequence). J gave up 2 bases and V 4 bases, and 6 bases lay outside the gene matches. DNA for the CDR3: TGTGCCAGCAGCACTCAAGACAGGGCCTACGAGCAGTACTTC. Encoded protein: CASSTQDRAYEQYF.

This chain links TRBV9 with TRBJ1-1; possibly TRBD1 for D (6 bases). Germline-derived CDR1 and CDR2 are SGDLS and YYNGEE. This CDR3 has 14 amino acids. The germline V and J ends were trimmed by 3 bases and 6 bases, with 15 bases remaining between them. The CDR3 DNA sequence: TGTGCCAGCAGCGAAACAGGGATGGATGCTGAAGCTTTCTTT. Encoded protein: CASSETGMDAEAFF.

V and J are TRBV25-1 and TRBJ2-4; 10 bases match TRBD2. The CDR3 loop spans 13 amino acids. V was pared by 8 bases and J by 8 bases, with 6 bases of the junction left unmatched. Per the germline V gene, CDR1 is MGHDK and CDR2 is SYGVNS. The CDR3 region has the DNA TGTGCCAGCTCGAGCGGGGGGGCCGACATTCAGTACTTC. It is translated as CASSSGGADIQYF.

The chain has TRBV10-1 and TRBJ1-1; no clear D gene. The germline V gene encodes CDR1 WNHNN and CDR2 SYGVQD (reference sequence). CDR3 length: 15 residues. The V end lost 2 bases, the J end lost 1 base, and 11 bases lay between the germline ends. CDR3 residues: CASSEGYGGNTEAFF. In DNA form, the CDR3 reads TGCGCCAGCAGTGAGGGGTATGGAGGGAACACTGAAGCTTTCTTT.

V and J are TRBV28 and TRBJ2-5; a possible D gene is TRBD1 (5 bases). TRBJ2-7 matches the DNA end more closely, so the J call is doubtful. This CDR3 has 12 amino acids. Germline values: CDR1 MDHEN, CDR2 SYDVKM. CDR3 DNA: TGTGCCAGCGACAGTAGCTCCTACGAGCAGTACTTC. Protein: CASDSSSYEQYF.

The chain carries TRBV7-2 and TRBJ2-5, with 8 bases identical to TRBD2. Germline lookup yields CDR1 SGHTA and CDR2 FQGNSA. CDR3 length: 13 residues. J gave up 4 bases and V 5 bases, and 3 bases lay outside the gene matches. The chain's CDR3 is CASSPGGLETQYF. The CDR3 nucleotides read TGTGCCAGCAGCCCGGGGGGGTTAGAGACCCAGTACTTC. The complete variable domain, with remaining parts taken from reference TRBV7-2 and TRBJ2-5, reads GAGVSQSPSNKVTEKGKDVELRCDPISGHTALYWYRQSLGQGLEFLIYFQGNSAPDKSGLPSDRFSAERTGGSVSTLTIQRTQQEDSAVYLCASSPGGLETQYFGPGTRLLVL.

The chain has TRBV5-4 and TRBJ2-7, with 8 bases fitting TRBD1. The germline CDR1 and CDR2 sequences are SGHNT and YYREEE (reference sequence). With 3 bases clipped from V and 2 bases from J, the junction kept 4 bases outside the gene matches. This CDR3 comprises 14 residues. CDR3 sequence: CASSSPGQAYEQYF. The DNA of the CDR3 is TGTGCCAGCAGCTCGCCGGGACAGGCCTACGAGCAGTACTTC.

CDR3 bases: TGTGCCAGCAGTTACATGCGGGGGTTCACAGATACGCAGTATTTT. Encoded protein: CASSYMRGFTDTQYF. J is TRBJ2-3 and V is TRBV6-5; 7 positions match TRBD2. Germline trimming cut 2 bases from V and 2 bases from J; bases unmatched to any gene: 4. The CDR3 runs 15 residues. Germline V CDR1 and CDR2: MNHEY, SVGAGI.

The chain carries TRBV6-6 and TRBJ2-7; no clear D gene. The CDR3 runs to 14 residues. Germline CDR1 reads MNHNY; CDR2 reads SVGAGI (reference sequence). V was clipped by 0 bases and J by 4 bases, with 10 bases between them. CDR3 protein: CASSYSPGTYEQYF. The CDR3 nucleotides are TGTGCCAGCAGTTACTCTCCTGGCACATACGAGCAGTACTTC.

The chain joins TRBV7-9 to TRBJ2-7; TRBD1 agrees at 9 bases. Trimming at V came to 5 bases and at J to 3 bases, leaving 5 bases not matched to a gene. Germline lookup yields CDR1 SEHNR and CDR2 FQNEAQ (reference sequence). The CDR3 covers 14 residues. DNA for the CDR3: TGTGCCAGCAGCATACGGGACAGGGTCTACGAGCAGTACTTC. Protein: CASSIRDRVYEQYF.